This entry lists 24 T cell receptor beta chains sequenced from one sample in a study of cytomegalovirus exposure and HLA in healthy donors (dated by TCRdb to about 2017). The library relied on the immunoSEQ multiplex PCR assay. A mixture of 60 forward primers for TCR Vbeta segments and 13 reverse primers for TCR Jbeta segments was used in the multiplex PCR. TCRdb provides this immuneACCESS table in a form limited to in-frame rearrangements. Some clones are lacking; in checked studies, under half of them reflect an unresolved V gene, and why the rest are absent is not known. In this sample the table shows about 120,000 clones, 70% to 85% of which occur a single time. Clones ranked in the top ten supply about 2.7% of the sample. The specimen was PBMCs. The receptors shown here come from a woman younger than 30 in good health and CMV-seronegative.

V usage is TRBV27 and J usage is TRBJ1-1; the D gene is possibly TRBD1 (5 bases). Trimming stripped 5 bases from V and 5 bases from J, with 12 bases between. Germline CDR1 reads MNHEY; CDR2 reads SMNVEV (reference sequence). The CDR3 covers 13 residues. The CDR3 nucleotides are TGTGCCAGCAGTCAACACGGGGGGACTGAAGCTTTCTTT. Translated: CASSQHGGTEAFF.

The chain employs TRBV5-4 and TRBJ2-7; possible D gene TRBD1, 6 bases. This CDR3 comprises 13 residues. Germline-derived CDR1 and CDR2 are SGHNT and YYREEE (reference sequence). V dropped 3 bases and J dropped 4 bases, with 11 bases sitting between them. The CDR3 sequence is CASSSGQRYEQYF. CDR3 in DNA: TGTGCCAGCAGCTCTGGACAGCGTTACGAGCAGTACTTC.

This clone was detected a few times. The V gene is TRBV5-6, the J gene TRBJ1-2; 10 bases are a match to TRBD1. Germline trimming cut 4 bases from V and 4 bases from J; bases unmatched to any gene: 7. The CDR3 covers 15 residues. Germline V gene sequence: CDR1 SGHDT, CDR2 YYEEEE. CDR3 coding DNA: TGTGCCAGCAGCCCCGGGACAGGGGCGAGCTATGGCTACACCTTC. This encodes CASSPGTGASYGYTF.

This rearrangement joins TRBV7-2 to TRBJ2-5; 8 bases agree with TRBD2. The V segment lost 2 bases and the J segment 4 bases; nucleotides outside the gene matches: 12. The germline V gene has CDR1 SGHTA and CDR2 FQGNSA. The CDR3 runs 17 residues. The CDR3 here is CASSLSSGHGRGETQYF. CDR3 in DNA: TGTGCCAGCAGCTTATCATCGGGGCACGGGAGGGGAGAGACCCAGTACTTC.

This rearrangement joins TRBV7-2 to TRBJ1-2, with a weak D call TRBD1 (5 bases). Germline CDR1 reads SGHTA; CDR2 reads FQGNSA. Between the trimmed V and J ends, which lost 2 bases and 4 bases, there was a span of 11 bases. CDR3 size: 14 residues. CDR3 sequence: CASSLRQIGYGYTF. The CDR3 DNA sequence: TGTGCCAGCAGCTTAAGACAGATTGGCTATGGCTACACCTTC.

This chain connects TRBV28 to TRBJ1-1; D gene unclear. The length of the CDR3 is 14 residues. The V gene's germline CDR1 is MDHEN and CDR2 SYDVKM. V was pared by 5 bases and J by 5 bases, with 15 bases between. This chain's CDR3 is CASSPSLGSTEAFF. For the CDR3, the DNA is TGTGCCAGCAGTCCATCCCTAGGGAGTACTGAAGCTTTCTTT.

CDR3 DNA sequence: TGTGCCAGCCAAAACCCTACGACTAGCGGGAGGGACAATGAGCAGTTCTTC. This encodes CASQNPTTSGRDNEQFF. The rearrangement links TRBV28 to TRBJ2-1; 14 nucleotides line up with TRBD2. The CDR3 contains 17 residues. After removal of 8 bases from V and 5 bases from J, the junction contained 11 bases not matched to a gene. Germline CDR1 is MDHEN and CDR2 is SYDVKM.

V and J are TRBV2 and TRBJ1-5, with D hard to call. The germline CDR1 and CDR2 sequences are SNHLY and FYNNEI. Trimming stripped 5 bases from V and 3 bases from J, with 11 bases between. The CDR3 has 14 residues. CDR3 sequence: CASSKDTVNQPQHF. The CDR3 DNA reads TGTGCCAGCAGTAAAGACACCGTCAATCAGCCCCAGCATTTT.

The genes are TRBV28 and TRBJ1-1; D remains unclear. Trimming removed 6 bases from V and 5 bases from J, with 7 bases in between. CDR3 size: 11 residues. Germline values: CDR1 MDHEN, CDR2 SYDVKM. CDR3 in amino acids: CASRTTTEAFF. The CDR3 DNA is TGTGCCAGCAGGACAACGACTGAAGCTTTCTTT.

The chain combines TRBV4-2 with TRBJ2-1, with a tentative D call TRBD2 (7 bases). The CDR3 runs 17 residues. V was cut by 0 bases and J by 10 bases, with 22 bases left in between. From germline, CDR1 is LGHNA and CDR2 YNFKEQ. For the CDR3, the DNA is TGTGCCAGCAGCCAAGAGGGGGCTGCGGGAGCCGTCGGGGAGCAGTTCTTC. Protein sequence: CASSQEGAAGAVGEQFF.

The CDR3 DNA reads as TGTGCCAGCAGCTTAGGTGTCGATTCACCCCTCCACTTT. Encoded protein: CASSLGVDSPLHF. The rearrangement uses TRBV7-9 and TRBJ1-6; the D is unclear. This CDR3 region has 13 residues. Germline CDR1 SEHNR, CDR2 FQNEAQ (reference sequence). V was pared by 1 base and J by 8 bases, with 6 bases between.

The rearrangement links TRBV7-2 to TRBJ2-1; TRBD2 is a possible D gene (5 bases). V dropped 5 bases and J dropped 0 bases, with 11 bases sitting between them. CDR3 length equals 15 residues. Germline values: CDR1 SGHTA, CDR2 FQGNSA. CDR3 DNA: TGTGCCAGCAGCCTTGACTATCGCTCCTACAATGAGCAGTTCTTC. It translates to CASSLDYRSYNEQFF.

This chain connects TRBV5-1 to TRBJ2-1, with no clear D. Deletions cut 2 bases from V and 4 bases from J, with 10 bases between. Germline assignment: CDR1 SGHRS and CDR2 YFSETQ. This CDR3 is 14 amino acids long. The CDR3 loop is CASSFQDQYNEQFF. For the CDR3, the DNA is TGCGCCAGCAGCTTCCAGGATCAATACAATGAGCAGTTCTTC.

The CDR3 DNA reads TGCGCCAGCAGCTTGCAGGGGATCCAAGAGACCCAGTACTTC. This translates into CASSLQGIQETQYF. The chain combines TRBV5-1 with TRBJ2-5; weak D call: TRBD1 (6 bases). V was clipped by 1 base and J by 1 base, with 8 bases between them. The length of the CDR3 is 14 residues. In germline, CDR1 is SGHRS, CDR2 YFSETQ. Combining the CDR3 with reference TRBV5-1 and TRBJ2-5 gives the whole variable domain KAGVTQTPRYLIKTRGQQVTLSCSPISGHRSVSWYQQTPGQGLQFLFEYFSETQRNKGNFPGRFSGRQFSNSRSEMNVSTLELGDSALYLCASSLQGIQETQYFGPGTRLLVL.

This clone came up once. The CDR3 loop is CASSSTLLAQETQYF. CDR3 coding DNA: TGTGCCAGCAGCTCCACCCTACTAGCGCAAGAGACCCAGTACTTC. This chain links TRBV6-5 with TRBJ2-5; 7 positions agree with TRBD2. The ends lost 6 bases at V and 2 bases at J; junction bases unmatched: 9. The CDR3 is 15 amino acids. Germline V gene sequence: CDR1 MNHEY, CDR2 SVGAGI.

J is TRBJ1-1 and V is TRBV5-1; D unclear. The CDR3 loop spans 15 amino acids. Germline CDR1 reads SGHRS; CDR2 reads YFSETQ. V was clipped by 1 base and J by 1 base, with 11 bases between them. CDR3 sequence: CASSLISVGNTEAFF. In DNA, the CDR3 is TGCGCCAGCAGCTTGATTAGCGTGGGGAACACTGAAGCTTTCTTT.

CDR3 DNA: TGTGCCAGCAACCGCCGGGACAGCGACTCCTACGAGCAGTACTTC. Translating gives CASNRRDSDSYEQYF. V gene TRBV7-2 combines with J gene TRBJ2-7; 7 nucleotides agree with TRBD1. J gave up 0 bases and V 7 bases, and 9 bases lay outside the gene matches. This CDR3 comprises 15 residues. CDR1 is SGHTA and CDR2 is FQGNSA in the germline V gene.

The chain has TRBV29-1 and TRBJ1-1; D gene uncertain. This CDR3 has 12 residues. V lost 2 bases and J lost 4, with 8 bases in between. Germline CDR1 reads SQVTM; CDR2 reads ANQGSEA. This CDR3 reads CSVEFYSTEAFF. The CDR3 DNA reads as TGCAGCGTTGAATTCTACAGCACTGAAGCTTTCTTT.

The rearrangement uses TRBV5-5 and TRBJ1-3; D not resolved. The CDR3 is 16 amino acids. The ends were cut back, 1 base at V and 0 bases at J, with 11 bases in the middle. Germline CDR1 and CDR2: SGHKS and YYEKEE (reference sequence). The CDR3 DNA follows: TGTGCCAGCAGCTTGCATATTAGCGTCTCTGGAAACACCATATATTTT. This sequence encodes CASSLHISVSGNTIYF.

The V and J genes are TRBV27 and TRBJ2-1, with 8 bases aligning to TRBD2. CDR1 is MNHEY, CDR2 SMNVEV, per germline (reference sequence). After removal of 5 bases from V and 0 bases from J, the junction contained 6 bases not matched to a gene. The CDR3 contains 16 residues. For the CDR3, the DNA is TGTGCCAGCAGTCCACGCGGGGGGAGCTCCTACAATGAGCAGTTCTTC. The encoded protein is CASSPRGGSSYNEQFF.

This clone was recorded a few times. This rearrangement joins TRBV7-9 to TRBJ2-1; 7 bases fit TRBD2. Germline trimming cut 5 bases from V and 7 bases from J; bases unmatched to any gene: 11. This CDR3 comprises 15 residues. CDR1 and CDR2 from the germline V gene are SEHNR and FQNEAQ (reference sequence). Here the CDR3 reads CASSQGPGRENEQFF. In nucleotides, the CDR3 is TGTGCCAGCAGCCAAGGGCCGGGGAGGGAGAATGAGCAGTTCTTC.

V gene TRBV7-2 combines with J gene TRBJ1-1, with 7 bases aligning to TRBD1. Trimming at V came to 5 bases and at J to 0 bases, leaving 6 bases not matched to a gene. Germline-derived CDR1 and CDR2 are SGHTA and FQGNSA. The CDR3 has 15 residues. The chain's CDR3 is CASSPPGQLNTEAFF. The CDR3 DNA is TGTGCCAGCAGCCCGCCGGGACAGCTGAACACTGAAGCTTTCTTT.

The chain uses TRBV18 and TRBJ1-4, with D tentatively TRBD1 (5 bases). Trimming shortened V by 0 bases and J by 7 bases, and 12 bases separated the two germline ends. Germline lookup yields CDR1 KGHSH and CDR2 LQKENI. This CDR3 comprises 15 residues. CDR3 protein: CASSPPGLIGEKLFF. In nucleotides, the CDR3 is TGTGCCAGCTCACCACCGGGACTTATAGGTGAAAAACTGTTTTTT.

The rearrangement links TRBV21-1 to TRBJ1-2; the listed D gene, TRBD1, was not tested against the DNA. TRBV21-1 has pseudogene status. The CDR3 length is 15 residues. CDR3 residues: CASSKAPGSPYGYTF. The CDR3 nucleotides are TGTGCCAGCAGCAAAGCGCCTGGCAGTCCCTATGGCTACACCTTC.